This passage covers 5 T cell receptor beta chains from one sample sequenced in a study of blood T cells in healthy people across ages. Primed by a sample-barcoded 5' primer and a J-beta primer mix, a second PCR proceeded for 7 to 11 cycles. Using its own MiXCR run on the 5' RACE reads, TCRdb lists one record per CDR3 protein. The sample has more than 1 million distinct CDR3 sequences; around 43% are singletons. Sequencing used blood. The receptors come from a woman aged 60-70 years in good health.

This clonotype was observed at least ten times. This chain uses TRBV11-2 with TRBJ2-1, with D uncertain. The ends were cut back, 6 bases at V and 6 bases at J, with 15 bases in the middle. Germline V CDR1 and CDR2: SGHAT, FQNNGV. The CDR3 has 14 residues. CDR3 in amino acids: CASRIAGLPNEQFF. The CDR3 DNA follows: TGTGCCAGCAGAATCGCCGGGCTCCCCAATGAGCAGTTCTTC.

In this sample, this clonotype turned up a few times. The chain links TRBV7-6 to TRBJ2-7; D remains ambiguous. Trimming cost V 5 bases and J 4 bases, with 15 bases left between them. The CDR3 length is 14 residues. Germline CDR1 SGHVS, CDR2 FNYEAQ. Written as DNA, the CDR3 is TGTGCCAGCAGCCCGGGTAGCAGCCTGTACGAGCAGTACTTC. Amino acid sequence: CASSPGSSLYEQYF.

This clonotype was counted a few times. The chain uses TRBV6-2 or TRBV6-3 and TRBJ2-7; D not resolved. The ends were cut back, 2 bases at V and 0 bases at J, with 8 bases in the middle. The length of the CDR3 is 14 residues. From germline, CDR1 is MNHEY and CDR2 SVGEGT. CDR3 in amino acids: CASSYHRSSYEQYF. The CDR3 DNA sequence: TGTGCCAGCAGTTACCACCGTAGCTCCTACGAGCAGTACTTC.

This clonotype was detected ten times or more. The DNA for the CDR3 is TGTGCCAGCAACAAAGACCGGGACAGATCCTACGAGCAGTACTTC. Encoded protein: CASNKDRDRSYEQYF. The chain employs TRBV28 and TRBJ2-7, with TRBD1 matching over 7 bases. The junction had 10 bases not matched to a gene; V was cut back by 7 bases and J by 1 base. This CDR3 is built from 15 residues. CDR1 MDHEN and CDR2 SYDVKM come from the germline V gene.

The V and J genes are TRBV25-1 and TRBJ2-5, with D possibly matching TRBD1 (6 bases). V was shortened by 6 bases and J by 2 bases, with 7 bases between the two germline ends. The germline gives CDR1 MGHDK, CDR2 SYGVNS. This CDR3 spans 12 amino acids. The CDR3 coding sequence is TGTGCCAGCAGGGACAGACAAGAGACCCAGTACTTC. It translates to CASRDRQETQYF.